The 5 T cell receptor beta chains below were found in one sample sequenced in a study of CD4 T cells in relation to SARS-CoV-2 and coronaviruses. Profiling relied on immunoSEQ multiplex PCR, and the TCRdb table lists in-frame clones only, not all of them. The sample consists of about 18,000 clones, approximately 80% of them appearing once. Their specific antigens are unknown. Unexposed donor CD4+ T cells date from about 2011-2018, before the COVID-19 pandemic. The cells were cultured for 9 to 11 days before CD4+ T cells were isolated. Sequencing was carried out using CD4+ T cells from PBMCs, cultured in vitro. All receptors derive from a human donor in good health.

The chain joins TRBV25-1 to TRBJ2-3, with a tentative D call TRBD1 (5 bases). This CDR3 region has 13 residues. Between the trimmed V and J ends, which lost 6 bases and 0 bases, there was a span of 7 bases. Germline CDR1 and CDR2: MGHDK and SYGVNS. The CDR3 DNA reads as TGTGCCAGCAGCAGGGAAAGCACAGATACGCAGTATTTT. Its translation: CASSRESTDTQYF.

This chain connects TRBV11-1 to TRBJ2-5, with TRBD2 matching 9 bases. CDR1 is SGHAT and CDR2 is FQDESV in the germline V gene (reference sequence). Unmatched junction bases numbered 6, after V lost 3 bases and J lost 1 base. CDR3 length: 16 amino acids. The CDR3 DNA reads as TGTGCCAGCAGCTTTGGCCTAGCGGGACTCCAAGAGACCCAGTACTTC. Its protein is CASSFGLAGLQETQYF.

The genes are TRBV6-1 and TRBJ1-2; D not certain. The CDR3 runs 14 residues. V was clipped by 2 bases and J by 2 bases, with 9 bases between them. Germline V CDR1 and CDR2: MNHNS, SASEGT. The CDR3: CASSESGRNYGYTF. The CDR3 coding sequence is TGTGCCAGCAGTGAATCGGGCAGGAACTATGGCTACACCTTC.

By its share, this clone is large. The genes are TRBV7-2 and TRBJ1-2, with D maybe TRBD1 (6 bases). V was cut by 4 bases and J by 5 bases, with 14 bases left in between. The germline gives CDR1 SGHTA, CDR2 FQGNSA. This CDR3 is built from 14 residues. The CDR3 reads CASSSYREPYGYTF. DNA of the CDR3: TGTGCCAGCAGCTCCTACAGGGAACCTTATGGCTACACCTTC.

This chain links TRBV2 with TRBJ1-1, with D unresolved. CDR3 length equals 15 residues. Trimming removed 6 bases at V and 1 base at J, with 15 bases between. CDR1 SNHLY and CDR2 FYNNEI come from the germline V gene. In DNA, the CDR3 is TGTGCCAGCAGAGATGAGAGTGCGAAGAACACTGAAGCTTTCTTT. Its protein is CASRDESAKNTEAFF.